This T cell receptor (beta chain) was captured by sequencing in a study of cytomegalovirus exposure and HLA in healthy donors (dated by TCRdb to between 2016 and 2019). Broadly, across the study: According to a later analysis, one platform produced both the approximately 110 validation repertoires and the 666 repertoires of the first cohort. The study aimed to test whether signatures of past pathogen exposure could be identified by cataloging public T cell receptors. A separate validation cohort of approximately 130 different subjects was used in addition to the 666-subject first cohort. To predict cytomegalovirus infection status, the study brought together high-throughput TCR immunosequencing, statistical association of individual TCRs with disease status, and machine learning. Study-wide findings and limitations: In vitro tests confirmed that three of the cytomegalovirus-associated TCR beta chains recognize cytomegalovirus antigens. A later analysis lacked HLA typing for the validation cohort, so it scored co-occurrence in that cohort across all 120 or so repertoires. It was suggested by the authors that the approach could potentially be generalized to other disease states and immunological phenotypes. In the study, some 160 TCR beta chains were listed as associated with cytomegalovirus. Cytomegalovirus status was reported to be diagnosed by the classifier with high specificity and sensitivity in both the original and validation cohorts. A later analysis found that TCRs clustered in the first cohort also tended to co-occur in the 120 validation repertoires, with roughly 95% of cluster scores above 0. While some public TCRs were present in many individuals, most TCR sequences turned up only very rarely across donors.

As to this clone: Its antigen is still unknown. No much larger clone exists at a distance of one base, and base qualities are not known.

Including cysteine and phenylalanine, the CDR3 has 13 amino acids. Only CDR3 DNA remains: 39 bases, in frame from the first base. Trimming removed 8 bases from V and 5 bases from J; the gene matches leave 5 bases unexplained. The germline V gene encodes CDR1 SNHLY and CDR2 FYNNEI. Library creation used the immunoSEQ multiplex PCR assay. The source study handled its data this way. A statistical classification framework was built to diagnose cytomegalovirus status from the catalog of TCR beta chain sequences. In its TCRdb copy, this immuneACCESS table keeps in-frame sequences only and misses some clones. Where compared with another copy, unresolved V genes explain less than half of these, and the others have no known cause. The DNA gave D and trimming, while V, J and clone size come from that table. The sample table holds tens of thousands of clones, of which roughly 96% were seen once. The top ten constitute under 2.5% of the sample.

Donors formed part of the validation cohort, which comprised about 130 subjects and was distinct from the first cohort of over 500 subjects. In this chain, TRBV2 is recombined with TRBJ1-1, with 10 bases in between that match TRBD1. This clonotype originated in a young man in good health and CMV-seronegative. The sample comprised PBMCs. The CDR3 protein is CASRDRGATEAFF. The DNA is TGTGCCAGCCGGGACAGGGGTGCGACTGAAGCTTTCTTT.